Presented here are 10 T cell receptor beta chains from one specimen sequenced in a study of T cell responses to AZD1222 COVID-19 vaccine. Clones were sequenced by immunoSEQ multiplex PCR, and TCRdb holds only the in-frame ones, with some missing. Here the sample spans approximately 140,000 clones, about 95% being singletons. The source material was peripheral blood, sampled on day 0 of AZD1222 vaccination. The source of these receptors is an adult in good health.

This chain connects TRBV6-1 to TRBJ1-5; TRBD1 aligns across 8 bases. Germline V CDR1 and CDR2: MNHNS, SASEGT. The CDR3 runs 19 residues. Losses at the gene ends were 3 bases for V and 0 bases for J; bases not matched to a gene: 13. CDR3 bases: TGTGCCAGCAGTGATTATAGACGGGACAGGCTCTATAGCAATCAGCCCCAGCATTTT. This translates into CASSDYRRDRLYSNQPQHF.

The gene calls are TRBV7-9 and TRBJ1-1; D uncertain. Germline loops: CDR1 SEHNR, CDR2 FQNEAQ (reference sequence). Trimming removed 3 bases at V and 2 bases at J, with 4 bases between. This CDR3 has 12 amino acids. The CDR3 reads CASSFLNTEAFF. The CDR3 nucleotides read TGTGCCAGCAGCTTCCTAAACACTGAAGCTTTCTTT.

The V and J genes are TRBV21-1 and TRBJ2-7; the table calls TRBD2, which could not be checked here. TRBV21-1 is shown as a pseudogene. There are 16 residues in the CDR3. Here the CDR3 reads CANTRPGVSYNYEQYV. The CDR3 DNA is TGTGCCAACACCAGGCCGGGGGTATCATACAACTACGAGCAGTACGTC.

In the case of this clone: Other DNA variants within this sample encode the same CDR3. The CDR3 bases are TGTGCCAGCAGTTATTGGGGACCCAATGAGCAGTTCTTC. It yields the protein CASSYWGPNEQFF. The chain is built from TRBV6-2 or TRBV6-3 and TRBJ2-1, with D perhaps assigned TRBD1 or TRBD2 (5 bases each). CDR1 and CDR2 from the germline V gene are MNHEY and SVGEGT. This CDR3 has 13 residues. V gave up 3 bases and J gave up 6 bases, with 9 bases separating them.

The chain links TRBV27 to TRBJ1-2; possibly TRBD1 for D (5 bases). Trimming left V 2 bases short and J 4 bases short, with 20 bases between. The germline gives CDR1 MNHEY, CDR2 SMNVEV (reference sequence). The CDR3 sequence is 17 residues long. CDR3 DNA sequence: TGTGCCAGCAGTTTAAGCCCTGGGTCGGGGCTCACCTATGGCTACACCTTC. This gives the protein CASSLSPGSGLTYGYTF.

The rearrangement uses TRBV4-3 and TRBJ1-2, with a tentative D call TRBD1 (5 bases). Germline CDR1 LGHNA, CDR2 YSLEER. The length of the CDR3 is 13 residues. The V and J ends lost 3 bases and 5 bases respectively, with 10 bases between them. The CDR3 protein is CASSHGGAYGYTF. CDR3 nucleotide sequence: TGCGCCAGCAGCCACGGAGGGGCGTATGGCTACACCTTC.

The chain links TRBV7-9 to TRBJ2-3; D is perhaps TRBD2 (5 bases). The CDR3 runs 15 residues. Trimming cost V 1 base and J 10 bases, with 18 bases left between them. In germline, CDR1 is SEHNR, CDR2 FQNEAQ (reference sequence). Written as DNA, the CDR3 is TGTGCCAGCAGCTTAGAAGGACTTGAATGGGGAGCGCAGTATTTT. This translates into CASSLEGLEWGAQYF.

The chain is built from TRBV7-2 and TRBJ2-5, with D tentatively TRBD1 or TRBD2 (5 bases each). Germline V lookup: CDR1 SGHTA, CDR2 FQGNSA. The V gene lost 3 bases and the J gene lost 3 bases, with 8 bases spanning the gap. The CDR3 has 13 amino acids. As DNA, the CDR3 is TGTGCCAGCAGCTTTCAGGGAGAAGAGACCCAGTACTTC. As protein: CASSFQGEETQYF. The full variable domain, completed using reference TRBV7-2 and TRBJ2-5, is GAGVSQSPSNKVTEKGKDVELRCDPISGHTALYWYRQSLGQGLEFLIYFQGNSAPDKSGLPSDRFSAERTGGSVSTLTIQRTQQEDSAVYLCASSFQGEETQYFGPGTRLLVL.

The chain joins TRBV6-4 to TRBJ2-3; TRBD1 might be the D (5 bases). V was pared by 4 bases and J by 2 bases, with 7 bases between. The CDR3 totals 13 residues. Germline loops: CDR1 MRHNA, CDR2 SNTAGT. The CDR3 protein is CASSGGTTDTQYF. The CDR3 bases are TGTGCCAGCAGTGGGGGCACCACAGATACGCAGTATTTT.

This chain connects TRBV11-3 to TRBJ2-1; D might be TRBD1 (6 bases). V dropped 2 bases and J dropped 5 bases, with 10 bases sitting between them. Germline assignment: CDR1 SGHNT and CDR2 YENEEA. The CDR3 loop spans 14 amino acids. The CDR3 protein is CASSLTGPHNEQFF. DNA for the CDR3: TGTGCCAGCAGCTTAACAGGGCCCCACAATGAGCAGTTCTTC.